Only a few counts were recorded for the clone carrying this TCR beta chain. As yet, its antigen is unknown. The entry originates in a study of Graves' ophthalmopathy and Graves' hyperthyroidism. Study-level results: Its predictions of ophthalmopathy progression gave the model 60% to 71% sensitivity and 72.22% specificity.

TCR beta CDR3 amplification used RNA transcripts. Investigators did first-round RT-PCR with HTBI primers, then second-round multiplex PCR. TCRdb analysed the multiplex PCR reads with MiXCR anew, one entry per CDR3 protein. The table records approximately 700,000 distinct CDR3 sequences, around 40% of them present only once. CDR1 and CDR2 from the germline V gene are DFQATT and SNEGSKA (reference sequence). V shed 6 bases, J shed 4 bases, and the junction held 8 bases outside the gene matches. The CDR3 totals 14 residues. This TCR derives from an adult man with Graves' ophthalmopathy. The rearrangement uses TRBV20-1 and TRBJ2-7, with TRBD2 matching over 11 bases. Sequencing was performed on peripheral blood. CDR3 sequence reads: CSAILAGVQYEQYF. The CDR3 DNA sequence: TGCAGTGCCATACTAGCGGGAGTCCAATACGAGCAGTACTTC.